The 21 T cell receptor beta chains below all came from one sample that was sequenced in a study of CD8 T cells in ankylosing spondylitis. Each CDR3 protein gets one entry after TCRdb re-called the 5' RACE reads with MiXCR. The repertoire consists of some 87,000 distinct CDR3 sequences, with under 30% occurring once and the leading ten covering around 59%. Material: blood, either unsorted or a sorted T cell fraction (not recorded which). The origin of the receptors is a male donor with ankylosing spondylitis or in good health (not recorded which).

This clonotype was picked up a small number of times. This chain joins TRBV7-8 and TRBJ2-7, with D possibly being TRBD1 (6 bases). The CDR3 length is 13 residues. Germline assignment: CDR1 SGHVS and CDR2 FQNEAQ. V lost 4 bases to trimming and J lost 1 base, with 8 bases between them. CDR3 sequence: CASSSRGSYEQYV. DNA of the CDR3: TGTGCCAGCAGCTCGAGGGGGTCCTACGAGCAGTACGTC.

The rearrangement links TRBV7-8 to TRBJ1-5; no definite D call. The V and J ends lost 4 bases and 2 bases respectively, with 9 bases between them. Germline assignment: CDR1 SGHVS and CDR2 FQNEAQ. CDR3 length: 14 residues. CDR3 region: CASSSREGNQPQHF. As DNA, the CDR3 is TGTGCCAGCAGCTCCAGAGAGGGCAATCAGCCCCAGCATTTT.

The chain has TRBV5-1 and TRBJ1-2; D unclear. V lost 0 bases and J lost 5, with 11 bases in between. Germline loops: CDR1 SGHRS, CDR2 YFSETQ. This CDR3 comprises 14 residues. The CDR3 sequence is CASSLEGRSYGYTF. In nucleotides, the CDR3 is TGCGCCAGCAGCTTGGAAGGAAGATCTTATGGCTACACCTTC.

The rearrangement links TRBV5-1 to TRBJ2-1; D might be TRBD1 or TRBD2, each matching 5 bases. The germline V gene encodes CDR1 SGHRS and CDR2 YFSETQ. The CDR3 is made up of 15 amino acids. V dropped 1 base and J dropped 1 base, with 9 bases sitting between them. CDR3 sequence: CASSLWDGSYNEQFF. DNA of the CDR3: TGCGCCAGCAGCTTGTGGGACGGATCCTACAATGAGCAGTTCTTC.

The rearrangement joins TRBV5-1 to TRBJ1-3; 8 nucleotides agree with TRBD1. J lost 2 bases, V lost 4 bases, and 11 bases had no gene match. The CDR3 length is 17 residues. In germline, CDR1 is SGHRS, CDR2 YFSETQ. The CDR3 sequence: CASSATGGELAGNTIYF. CDR3 nucleotide sequence: TGCGCCAGCAGCGCAACAGGGGGAGAGCTCGCTGGAAACACCATATATTTT.

The rearrangement uses TRBV19 and TRBJ1-2; D gene ambiguous. The V end lost 8 bases, the J end lost 8 bases, and 15 bases lay between the germline ends. The CDR3 has 12 residues. Germline V gene sequence: CDR1 LNHDA, CDR2 SQIVND (reference sequence). The DNA of the CDR3 is TGTGCCAGTCACGAGGGCTTCTACGGCTACACCTTC. Protein product: CASHEGFYGYTF.

This clonotype was seen ten or more times. This sequence joins TRBV7-9 and TRBJ2-3; perhaps TRBD1 as D (5 bases). Deletions cut 5 bases from V and 2 bases from J, with 11 bases between. The CDR3 has 14 residues. CDR1 is SEHNR, CDR2 FQNEAQ, per germline (reference sequence). CDR3 protein: CASSPDSNTDTQYF. Written as DNA, the CDR3 is TGTGCCAGCAGCCCCGACAGCAACACAGATACGCAGTATTTT.

This clonotype was observed many times. This chain uses TRBV5-1 with TRBJ1-6, with TRBD1 identical over 10 bases. V trimming: 4 bases; J trimming: 7 bases; junction bases outside the gene matches: 8. The CDR3 covers 16 residues. In germline, CDR1 is SGHRS, CDR2 YFSETQ. The DNA for the CDR3 is TGCGCCAGCAGCCCGACCGACAGGGGGCGGAATTCACCCCTCCACTTT. Translation: CASSPTDRGRNSPLHF.

This clonotype has just a few counts. The genes are TRBV2 and TRBJ2-7; D is undetermined. V was trimmed by 7 bases and J by 4 bases, leaving 8 bases between them. Germline CDR1 is SNHLY and CDR2 is FYNNEI. This CDR3 has 11 amino acids. The CDR3 sequence: CASIRPYEQYV. Written as DNA, the CDR3 is TGTGCCAGCATACGCCCTTACGAGCAGTACGTC.

This clonotype was observed a handful of times. The chain has TRBV5-1 and TRBJ2-3, with 16 positions matching TRBD2. CDR1 is SGHRS, CDR2 YFSETQ, per germline. This CDR3 is built from 17 residues. After removal of 4 bases from V and 2 bases from J, the junction contained 4 bases not matched to a gene. This CDR3 is CASSPGTSGRVTDTQYF. The CDR3 DNA reads TGCGCCAGCAGCCCAGGGACTAGCGGGAGGGTCACAGATACGCAGTATTTT.

The chain uses TRBV7-2 and TRBJ2-3; 11 bases align to TRBD2. The CDR3 covers 16 residues. CDR1 is SGHTA and CDR2 is FQGNSA in the germline V gene. Trimming at V came to 2 bases and at J to 4 bases, leaving 5 bases not matched to a gene. The CDR3 region is CASSLRLAGMADTQYF. The DNA for the CDR3 is TGTGCCAGCAGCTTACGACTAGCGGGAATGGCAGATACGCAGTATTTT.

The sample holds a few counts of this clonotype. The chain employs TRBV29-1 and TRBJ1-5, with TRBD1 identical over 9 bases. J lost 5 bases, V lost 4 bases, and 6 bases had no gene match. Germline V gene sequence: CDR1 SQVTM, CDR2 ANQGSEA. This CDR3 region has 14 residues. Here the CDR3 DNA reads TGCAGCGTTGGGGACAGGGTGGGGGATCAGCCCCAGCATTTT. The encoded protein is CSVGDRVGDQPQHF.

The chain recombines TRBV6-1 with TRBJ2-6, with D possibly matching TRBD2 (5 bases). The germline gives CDR1 MNHNS, CDR2 SASEGT. This CDR3 has 16 amino acids. Trimming took off 6 bases at V and 1 base at J, with 13 bases between the two ends. The CDR3 region has the DNA TGTGCCAGCAGCCCCCCGAGCGGATCTGGGGCCAACGTCCTGACTTTC. Its protein is CASSPPSGSGANVLTF.

The chain carries TRBV4-1 and TRBJ1-5; D gene unclear. There are 16 residues in the CDR3. Looked up from germline, CDR1 is MGHRA and CDR2 is YSYEKL. The V end lost 4 bases, the J end lost 4 bases, and 17 bases lay between the germline ends. The CDR3 DNA sequence: TGCGCCAGCAGCCCTATTCCGGACCCTACTAATCAGCCCCAGCATTTT. This sequence encodes CASSPIPDPTNQPQHF.

This chain joins TRBV3-1 and TRBJ1-6; D possibly corresponds to TRBD1 (6 bases). Germline V lookup: CDR1 LGHDT, CDR2 YNNKEL (reference sequence). The CDR3 spans 14 residues. Trimming removed 4 bases from V and 9 bases from J, with 13 bases in between. CDR3 amino acids: CASSLGTPVSPLHF. DNA for the CDR3: TGTGCCAGCAGCCTCGGGACACCCGTTTCACCCCTCCACTTT.

This chain joins TRBV20-1 and TRBJ2-1, with TRBD2 matching 14 bases. Per the germline V gene, CDR1 is DFQATT and CDR2 is SNEGSKA (reference sequence). The CDR3 extends over 17 amino acids. Losses at the gene ends were 5 bases for V and 0 bases for J; bases not matched to a gene: 6. The CDR3 reads CSAAPGTSGGSYNEQFF. For the CDR3, the DNA is TGCAGTGCTGCGCCCGGGACTAGCGGGGGCTCCTACAATGAGCAGTTCTTC.

In DNA, the CDR3 is TGTGCCACCAAGAGACTAGATTATGCCGGGGAGCTGTTTTTT. Amino acids: CATKRLDYAGELFF. This chain uses TRBV27 with TRBJ2-2, with D possibly TRBD2 on 6 matching bases. Trimming stripped 10 bases from V and 6 bases from J, with 18 bases between. Germline CDR1 is MNHEY and CDR2 is SMNVEV (reference sequence). This CDR3 is 14 amino acids long.

The CDR3 DNA reads TGTGCCAGCAGCACCGGGGAGTTTACAACGGGGCCGAACACCGGGGAGCTGTTTTTT. Translation: CASSTGEFTTGPNTGELFF. The V and J genes are TRBV9 and TRBJ2-2, with D tentatively TRBD1 or TRBD2 (5 bases each). The V end was cut by 4 bases, the J end by 0 bases, with 22 bases between. The CDR3 spans 19 residues. CDR1 and CDR2 from the germline V gene are SGDLS and YYNGEE. Combining the CDR3 with reference TRBV9 and TRBJ2-2 gives the whole variable domain DSGVTQTPKHLITATGQRVTLRCSPRSGDLSVYWYQQSLDQGLQFLIQYYNGEERAKGNILERFSAQQFPDLHSELNLSSLELGDSALYFCASSTGEFTTGPNTGELFFGEGSRLTVL.

The chain recombines TRBV30 with TRBJ2-5, with D uncertain. Germline V gene data show CDR1 as GTSNPN and CDR2 as SVGIG (reference sequence). V was cut by 0 bases and J by 0 bases, with 8 bases left in between. CDR3 length equals 14 residues. DNA of the CDR3: TGTGCCTGGAGTGTCGATAGATACCAAGAGACCCAGTACTTC. It yields the protein CAWSVDRYQETQYF. Full variable domain (remainder filled in from reference TRBV30 and TRBJ2-5): SQTIHQWPATLVQPVGSPLSLECTVEGTSNPNLYWYRQAAGRGLQLLFYSVGIGQISSEVPQNLSASRPQDRQFILSSKKLLLSDSGFYLCAWSVDRYQETQYFGPGTRLLVL.

This clonotype was counted only a few times. The chain carries TRBV5-6 and TRBJ1-2, with 8 bases aligning to TRBD1. With V trimmed by 3 bases and J by 5 bases, 6 bases remained unmatched. There are 14 residues in the CDR3. Germline assignment: CDR1 SGHDT and CDR2 YYEEEE. CDR3 bases: TGTGCCAGCAGCTGGGGACAGGAGCCTTATGGCTACACCTTC. It yields the protein CASSWGQEPYGYTF.

In its sample, this clonotype was seen a few times. No conserved phenylalanine or tryptophan ends this CDR3, so it is likely a read error. The DNA is left out, because the CDR3 cannot be placed on it with certainty; the CDR3 is given as TCRdb lists it. The chain is built from TRBV30 and TRBJ2-7; the table's D call, TRBD2, has no DNA check behind it. The CDR3 spans 13 amino acids, including both terminal residues. Germline V gene sequence: CDR1 GTSNPN, CDR2 SVGIG (reference sequence). This CDR3 is CASHDPRRDYHLS.